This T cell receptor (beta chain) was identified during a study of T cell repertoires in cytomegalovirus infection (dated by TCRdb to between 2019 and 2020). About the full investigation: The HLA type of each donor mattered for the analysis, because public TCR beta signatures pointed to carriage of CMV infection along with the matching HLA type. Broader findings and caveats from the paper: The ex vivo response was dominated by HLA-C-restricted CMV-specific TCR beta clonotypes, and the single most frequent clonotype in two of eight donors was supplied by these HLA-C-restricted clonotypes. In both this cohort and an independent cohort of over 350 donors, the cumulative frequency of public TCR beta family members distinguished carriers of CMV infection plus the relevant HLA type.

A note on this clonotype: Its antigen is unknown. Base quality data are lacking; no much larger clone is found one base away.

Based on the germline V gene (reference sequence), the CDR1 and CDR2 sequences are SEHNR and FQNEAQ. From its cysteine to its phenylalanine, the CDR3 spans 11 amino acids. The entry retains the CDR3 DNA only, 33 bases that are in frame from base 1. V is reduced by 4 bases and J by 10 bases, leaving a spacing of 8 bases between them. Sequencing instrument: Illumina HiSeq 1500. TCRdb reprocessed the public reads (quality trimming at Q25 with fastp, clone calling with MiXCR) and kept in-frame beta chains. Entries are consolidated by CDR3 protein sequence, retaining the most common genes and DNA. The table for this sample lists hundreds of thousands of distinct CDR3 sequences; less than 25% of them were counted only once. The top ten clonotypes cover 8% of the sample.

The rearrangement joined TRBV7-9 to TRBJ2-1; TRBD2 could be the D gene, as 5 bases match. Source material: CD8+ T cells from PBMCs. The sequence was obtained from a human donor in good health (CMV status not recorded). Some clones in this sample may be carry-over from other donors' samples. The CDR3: CASSYGVEQFF. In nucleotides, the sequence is TGTGCCAGCAGCTACGGGGTCGAGCAGTTCTTC.